What follows describes a single T cell receptor (beta chain). Its target is unknown. These data belong to a study of T cell responses to AZD1222 COVID-19 vaccine. CDR1 LNHDA and CDR2 SQIVND come from the germline V gene (reference sequence). The CDR3 contains 14 residues. Trimming took 5 bases from V and 1 from J; bases not matched to a gene: 4. Second-dose intervals near 4 or 12 weeks were combined. Study-level points and caveats: Across spike, vaccine-associated CD4 TCRs were found, dominant at 160-218 and 743-854. Recipients of two AZD1222 doses showed rising Spike-specific TCR breadth and depth.

Only in-frame clones appear in the TCRdb table, and some are missing; sequencing was by immunoSEQ multiplex PCR. The data contain roughly 150,000 clones, 85% to 95% of them singletons. The source material was peripheral blood, sampled 28 days after the second AZD1222 dose. V gene TRBV19 combines with J gene TRBJ2-5; 7 nucleotides match TRBD1. The clonotype comes from an adult who received the AZD1222 COVID-19 vaccine. The CDR3: CASSRRQGQETQYF. Here the CDR3 DNA reads TGTGCCAGTAGTCGACGACAGGGCCAAGAGACCCAGTACTTC.